The entry below gives a single T cell receptor beta chain sequence along with its context. Its cognate antigen is unknown. The data originate from a study of CD4+ T cells in melanoma. CDR3 length: 13 residues. Per the germline V gene, CDR1 is SGHRS and CDR2 is YFSETQ. V was shortened by 4 bases and J by 1 base, with 8 bases between the two germline ends. Some clones are missing from TCRdb's copy, which holds only in-frame ones; the method was immunoSEQ multiplex PCR. There are about 140,000 clones in the sample; over 90% occur only once, and more than 1.5% lies in the top ten. Broader study findings: In melanoma, neoantigen-specific CD4+ T cells reportedly differed in differentiation state. A reported correlation linked neoantigen-specific CD4+ T cells to CD8+, macrophage and B cell function.

The receptor was derived from a human donor with melanoma. The V and J genes are TRBV5-1 and TRBJ2-5; D perhaps matches TRBD1 (6 bases). The CDR3 sequence is CASSPDSQETQYF. DNA of the CDR3: TGCGCCAGCAGCCCGGACAGCCAAGAGACCCAGTACTTC.